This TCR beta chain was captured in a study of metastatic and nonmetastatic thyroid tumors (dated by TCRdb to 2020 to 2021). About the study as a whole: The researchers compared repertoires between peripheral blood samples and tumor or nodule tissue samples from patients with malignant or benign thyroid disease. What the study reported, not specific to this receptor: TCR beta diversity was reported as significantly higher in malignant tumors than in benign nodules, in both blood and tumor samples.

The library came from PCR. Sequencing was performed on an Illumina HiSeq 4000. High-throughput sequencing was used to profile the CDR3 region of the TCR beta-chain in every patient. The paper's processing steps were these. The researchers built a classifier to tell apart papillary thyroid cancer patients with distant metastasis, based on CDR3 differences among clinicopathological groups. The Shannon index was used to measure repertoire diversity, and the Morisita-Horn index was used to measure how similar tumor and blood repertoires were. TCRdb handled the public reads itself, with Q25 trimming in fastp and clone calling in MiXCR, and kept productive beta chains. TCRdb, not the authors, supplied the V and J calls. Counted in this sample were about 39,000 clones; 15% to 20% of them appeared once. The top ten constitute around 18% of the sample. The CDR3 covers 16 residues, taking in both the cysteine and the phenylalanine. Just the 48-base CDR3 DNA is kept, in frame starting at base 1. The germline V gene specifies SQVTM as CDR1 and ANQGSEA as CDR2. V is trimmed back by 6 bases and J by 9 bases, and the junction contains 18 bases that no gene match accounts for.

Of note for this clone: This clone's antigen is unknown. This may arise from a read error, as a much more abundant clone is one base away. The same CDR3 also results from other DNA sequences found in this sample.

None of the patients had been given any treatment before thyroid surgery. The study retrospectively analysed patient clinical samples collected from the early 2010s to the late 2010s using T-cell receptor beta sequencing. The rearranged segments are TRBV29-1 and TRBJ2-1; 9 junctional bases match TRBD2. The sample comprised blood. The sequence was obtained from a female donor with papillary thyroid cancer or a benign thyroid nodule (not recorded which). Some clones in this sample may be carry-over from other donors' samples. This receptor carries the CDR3 CSVPLAGVIGGSEQFF. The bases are TGCAGCGTCCCCTTAGCGGGAGTTATAGGTGGTAGTGAGCAGTTCTTC.